Sequencing of this T cell receptor beta chain was carried out in a study of blood T cells in healthy people across ages. Study-level background: Template switching captured about one barcoded beta molecule per two T cells.

PBMCs, at least 7 million per sample, were isolated. CDR1 and CDR2 from the germline V gene are SGHTA and FQGNSA. The CDR3 covers 14 residues. V dropped 6 bases and J dropped 2 bases, with 12 bases sitting between them. The authors ran a second PCR of about 7 to 11 cycles using a sample-barcoded 5' primer and a J-beta primer mix. All cDNA molecules were each tagged by a template-switch adaptor with 12 random nucleotides. Sequencing of every sample gave 3 million or more CDR3-containing paired-end reads. TCRdb passed the 5' RACE reads through MiXCR, listing each CDR3 protein once. The profile shows some 900,000 distinct CDR3 sequences, roughly 48% of them singletons.

Specimen: blood. This receptor was taken from a man between 25 and 39 years old in good health. This chain joins TRBV7-2 and TRBJ2-3, with D tentatively TRBD2 (5 bases). As DNA, the CDR3 is TGTGCCAGCAGACTAGGATCGGCCACAGATACGCAGTATTTT. This encodes CASRLGSATDTQYF.